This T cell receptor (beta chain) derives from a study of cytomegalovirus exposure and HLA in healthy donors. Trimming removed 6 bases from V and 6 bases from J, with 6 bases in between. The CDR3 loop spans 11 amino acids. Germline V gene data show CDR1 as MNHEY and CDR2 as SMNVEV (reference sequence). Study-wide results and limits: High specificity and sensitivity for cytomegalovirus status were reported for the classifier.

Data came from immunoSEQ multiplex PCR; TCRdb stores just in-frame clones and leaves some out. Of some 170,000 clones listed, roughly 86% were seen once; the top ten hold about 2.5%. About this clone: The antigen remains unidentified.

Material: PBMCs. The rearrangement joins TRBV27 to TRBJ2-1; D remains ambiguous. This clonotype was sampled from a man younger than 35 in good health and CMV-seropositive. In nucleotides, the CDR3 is TGTGCCAGCAGCTTCGGCAATGAGCAGTTCTTC. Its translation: CASSFGNEQFF.